One sample yielded the 31 T cell receptor beta chains listed below, sequenced in a study of control samples from healthy donors and cancer patients. Method: immunoSEQ multiplex PCR; TCRdb's copy keeps in-frame clones and lacks some. The table has about 180,000 clones, around 89% seen once. The specimen sequenced was blood. The receptors were gathered from a woman in her fifties or sixties in good health.

In regard to this clone: An end of the junction differs from the germline gene, which may be a read error. The chain has TRBV6-4 and TRBJ2-1; possibly TRBD2 for D (5 bases). This CDR3 contains 14 residues. Germline values: CDR1 MRHNA, CDR2 SNTAGT. In DNA, the CDR3 is TGCGCCCGCCGCCACCCACCGGGAACGAATGAGCACTTCTTC. This translates into CARRHPPGTNEHFF.

V gene TRBV5-1 combines with J gene TRBJ2-1; D might be TRBD1 (5 bases). Per the germline V gene, CDR1 is SGHRS and CDR2 is YFSETQ. The CDR3 runs 15 residues. V was clipped by 5 bases and J by 0 bases, with 12 bases between them. CDR3 coding DNA: TGCGCCAGCAGTCCCGACAGTCTCTCCTACAATGAGCAGTTCTTC. This gives the protein CASSPDSLSYNEQFF.

The chain is built from TRBV5-1 and TRBJ1-2; no reliable D call. Germline V gene data show CDR1 as SGHRS and CDR2 as YFSETQ. V dropped 0 bases and J dropped 10 bases, with 10 bases sitting between them. The CDR3 contains 12 residues. CDR3: CASSLEGLYYTF. The CDR3 nucleotides read TGCGCCAGCAGCTTGGAAGGGTTATACTACACCTTC.

The genes are TRBV7-6 and TRBJ2-2; TRBD1 matches at 8 bases. V lost 2 bases to trimming and J lost 7 bases; unmatched junction nucleotides: 6. The CDR3 length is 15 residues. Germline CDR1 SGHVS, CDR2 FNYEAQ. The CDR3 protein is CASSLIQGAGGELFF. As DNA, the CDR3 is TGTGCCAGCAGCTTAATCCAGGGGGCGGGCGGGGAGCTGTTTTTT.

The chain is built from TRBV28 and TRBJ2-7, with a possible D match to TRBD2 (5 bases). The CDR3 extends over 18 amino acids. Germline CDR1 reads MDHEN; CDR2 reads SYDVKM. The V gene lost 2 bases and the J gene lost 6 bases, with 26 bases spanning the gap. The CDR3 loop is CASSLRPGVGMGRGEQYF. In nucleotides, the CDR3 is TGTGCCAGCAGTTTAAGGCCCGGGGTAGGGATGGGTAGAGGCGAGCAGTACTTC.

This rearrangement joins TRBV28 to TRBJ1-4; unclear D gene. The germline CDR1 and CDR2 sequences are MDHEN and SYDVKM. V lost 8 bases and J lost 7, with 11 bases in between. The CDR3 is made up of 12 amino acids. DNA for the CDR3: TGTGCCAGCCACAAGGGTCTTGAAAAACTGTTTTTT. Its translation: CASHKGLEKLFF. The full variable domain, its missing parts supplied by reference TRBV28 and TRBJ1-4, is DVKVTQSSRYLVKRTGEKVFLECVQDMDHENMFWYRQDPGLGLRLIYFSYDVKMKEKGDIPEGYSVSREKKERFSLILESASTNQTSMYLCASHKGLEKLFFGSGTQLSVL.

The chain combines TRBV5-1 with TRBJ2-3, with D possibly matching TRBD2 (6 bases). The germline gives CDR1 SGHRS, CDR2 YFSETQ. The V end was cut by 4 bases, the J end by 0 bases, with 12 bases between. The CDR3 consists of 15 residues. Here the CDR3 reads CASSAGLTSTDTQYF. CDR3 DNA: TGCGCCAGCAGCGCCGGACTAACTAGCACAGATACGCAGTATTTT.

J is TRBJ1-1 and V is TRBV7-9, with D unresolved. This CDR3 is built from 15 residues. V was pared by 0 bases and J by 0 bases, with 8 bases between. Per the germline V gene, CDR1 is SEHNR and CDR2 is FQNEAQ (reference sequence). The CDR3 loop is CASSLASGMNTEAFF. In DNA form, the CDR3 reads TGTGCCAGCAGCTTAGCGTCGGGGATGAACACTGAAGCTTTCTTT.

The chain combines TRBV13 with TRBJ1-1; D unresolved. The germline V gene has CDR1 PRHDT and CDR2 FYEKMQ (reference sequence). The CDR3 is 13 residues long. V dropped 5 bases and J dropped 5 bases, with 12 bases sitting between them. Here the CDR3 reads CASSPLLGTEAFF. CDR3 DNA sequence: TGTGCCAGCAGCCCCCTTTTAGGGACTGAAGCTTTCTTT.

The chain has TRBV6-6 and TRBJ1-6, with 8 positions matching TRBD1. This CDR3 spans 15 amino acids. The germline CDR1 and CDR2 sequences are MNHNY and SVGAGI (reference sequence). Unmatched junction bases numbered 7, after V lost 7 bases and J lost 5 bases. CDR3 sequence (DNA): TGTGCCAGCACTCCCAGGGGGCAAGATAATTCACCCCTCCACTTT. Translated: CASTPRGQDNSPLHF.

The J gene is TRBJ2-6, the V gene TRBV6-5; D remains unclear. V was clipped by 6 bases and J by 0 bases, with 6 bases between them. Germline values: CDR1 MNHEY, CDR2 SVGAGI. The CDR3 is 14 residues long. The CDR3 DNA reads as TGTGCCAGCAGCCGAATCTCTGGGGCCAACGTCCTGACTTTC. Protein product: CASSRISGANVLTF.

The chain couples TRBV20-1 to TRBJ2-3, with D perhaps matching TRBD2 (6 bases). Germline V gives CDR1 DFQATT, CDR2 SNEGSKA (reference sequence). The CDR3 length is 14 residues. Trimming took off 3 bases at V and 2 bases at J, with 12 bases between the two ends. The CDR3 DNA is TGCAGTGCTAGTCGGCGGGAAGCCACAGATACGCAGTATTTT. Its translation: CSASRREATDTQYF.

The J gene is TRBJ1-3, the V gene TRBV28; TRBD1 agrees at 7 bases. The CDR3 consists of 15 residues. V was pared by 6 bases and J by 0 bases, with 5 bases of the junction left unmatched. Germline lookup yields CDR1 MDHEN and CDR2 SYDVKM. CDR3 DNA: TGTGCCAGCAGCGGACAGGTCTTCTCTGGAAACACCATATATTTT. Its protein product is CASSGQVFSGNTIYF.

The chain joins TRBV12-5 to TRBJ1-1, with D tentatively TRBD1 (5 bases). The CDR3 is 13 amino acids. V gave up 5 bases and J gave up 5 bases, with 12 bases separating them. Germline V CDR1 and CDR2: LGHNT, FRNRAP. The CDR3 protein is CASGPGWGTEAFF. The CDR3 region has the DNA TGTGCTAGTGGTCCCGGGTGGGGGACTGAAGCTTTCTTT.

The rearrangement links TRBV6-5 to TRBJ1-2; 10 bases agree with TRBD1. The CDR3 runs to 13 residues. The germline V gene encodes CDR1 MNHEY and CDR2 SVGAGI. V lost 5 bases and J lost 8; bases outside the gene matches: 5. The CDR3: CASSRQGARGYTF. The CDR3 nucleotides read TGTGCCAGCAGTAGACAGGGGGCGCGAGGCTACACCTTC.

The rearrangement links TRBV6-6 to TRBJ1-5; perhaps TRBD1 as D (6 bases). The CDR3 loop spans 11 amino acids. V gave up 5 bases and J gave up 11 bases, with 10 bases separating them. Germline CDR1 reads MNHNY; CDR2 reads SVGAGI (reference sequence). CDR3: CASSQGSSQHF. As DNA, the CDR3 is TGTGCCAGCAGTCAGGGGAGTTCCCAGCATTTT.

V usage is TRBV15 and J usage is TRBJ2-6, with TRBD1 as a possible D gene (5 bases). The V end was cut by 1 base, the J end by 4 bases, with 11 bases between. The CDR3 sequence is 16 residues long. CDR1 and CDR2 from the germline V gene are LNHNV and YYDKDF (reference sequence). Here the CDR3 DNA reads TGTGCCACCAGCAGAGTTTTAGGGGCAGGGGCCAACGTCCTGACTTTC. Translating it yields CATSRVLGAGANVLTF. The full variable domain, rest sourced from reference TRBV15 and TRBJ2-6, is DAMVIQNPRYQVTQFGKPVTLSCSQTLNHNVMYWYQQKSSQAPKLLFHYYDKDFNNEADTPDNFQSRRPNTSFCFLDIRSPGLGDTAMYLCATSRVLGAGANVLTFGAGSRLTVL.

This clone was seen many times. The CDR3: CASSPGGRGTSGNTIYF. The CDR3, as DNA: TGTGCCAGCAGCCCTGGGGGCAGGGGCACTTCTGGAAACACCATATATTTT. This sequence joins TRBV9 and TRBJ1-3; D is possibly TRBD1 (6 bases). Germline lookup yields CDR1 SGDLS and CDR2 YYNGEE. The CDR3 length is 17 residues. V lost 4 bases and J 1 base, leaving 18 bases between the germline ends.

This chain links TRBV27 with TRBJ1-6, with a possible D match to TRBD1 (6 bases). Deletions cut 6 bases from V and 12 bases from J, with 18 bases between. The CDR3 covers 14 residues. Looked up from germline, CDR1 is MNHEY and CDR2 is SMNVEV (reference sequence). The CDR3 reads CASSGGGGVQPLHF. DNA for the CDR3: TGTGCCAGCAGCGGAGGGGGGGGCGTCCAACCCCTCCACTTT.

The chain couples TRBV4-3 to TRBJ2-1; no reliable D call. V lost 0 bases, J lost 0 bases, and 6 bases lay in between. Germline V CDR1 and CDR2: LGHNA, YSLEER. The CDR3 has 15 residues. The CDR3 DNA follows: TGCGCCAGCAGCCAAGACCGGAGCTCCTACAATGAGCAGTTCTTC. It translates to CASSQDRSSYNEQFF.

CDR3: CASSFEGGAPNSHPTIDQPQHF. The CDR3 DNA reads as TGTGCCAGCAGTTTTGAGGGTGGGGCCCCTAATAGTCACCCAACTATTGATCAGCCCCAGCATTTT. J is TRBJ1-5 and V is TRBV28; D possibly corresponds to TRBD1 (5 bases). From germline, CDR1 is MDHEN and CDR2 SYDVKM. This CDR3 spans 22 amino acids. Trimming took off 3 bases at V and 5 bases at J, with 35 bases between the two ends.

This clone was picked up one time. This sequence joins TRBV28 and TRBJ1-5, with 10 positions matching TRBD1. The germline gives CDR1 MDHEN, CDR2 SYDVKM. Losses at the gene ends were 5 bases for V and 2 bases for J; bases not matched to a gene: 6. This CDR3 is built from 16 residues. Here the CDR3 reads CASSRAGTGGNQPQHF. The CDR3 nucleotides read TGTGCCAGCAGTCGTGCTGGGACAGGGGGCAATCAGCCCCAGCATTTT. The full variable domain, in which reference TRBV28 and TRBJ1-5 provide the parts outside the CDR3, is DVKVTQSSRYLVKRTGEKVFLECVQDMDHENMFWYRQDPGLGLRLIYFSYDVKMKEKGDIPEGYSVSREKKERFSLILESASTNQTSMYLCASSRAGTGGNQPQHFGDGTRLSIL.

DNA for the CDR3: TGTGCCAGCAGCCAAGGAGCGGGAGTGGGGGGATACAGGGCGCAGTATTTT. Its translation is CASSQGAGVGGYRAQYF. The rearrangement joins TRBV3-1 (or the pseudogene TRBV3-2) to TRBJ2-3; 8 bases map to TRBD2. Germline values: CDR1 LGHDT, CDR2 YNNKEL (reference sequence). This CDR3 comprises 17 residues. V lost 1 base and J lost 10; bases outside the gene matches: 16.

V gene TRBV15 combines with J gene TRBJ2-7; TRBD2 agrees at 7 bases. This CDR3 has 16 amino acids. The V and J ends lost 5 bases and 0 bases, in that order; junction bases with no gene match: 10. Germline CDR1 LNHNV, CDR2 YYDKDF (reference sequence). In DNA, the CDR3 is TGTGCCACCAGCGCAGAGACCGGGGGGTTCTCCTACGAGCAGTACTTC. It encodes CATSAETGGFSYEQYF.

The chain employs TRBV4-2 and TRBJ2-5; the D gene is possibly TRBD2 (5 bases). The germline V gene has CDR1 LGHNA and CDR2 YNFKEQ. CDR3 length equals 14 residues. With 1 base removed from V and 7 bases from J, the gap between germline ends came to 13 bases. The CDR3 nucleotides read TGTGCCAGCAGCCAAGCGGGGTCCTTGGGGACCCAGTACTTC. It translates to CASSQAGSLGTQYF.

The chain employs TRBV9 and TRBJ1-6; TRBD1 is a possible D gene (5 bases). V was cut by 3 bases and J by 0 bases, with 10 bases left in between. CDR1 is SGDLS, CDR2 YYNGEE, per germline. The CDR3 sequence is 16 residues long. The CDR3 DNA follows: TGTGCCAGCAGCGAAGGGGCGGGCTCCTATAATTCACCCCTCCACTTT. This gives the protein CASSEGAGSYNSPLHF.

This chain uses TRBV30 with TRBJ1-1; TRBD1 matches at 7 bases. CDR1 is GTSNPN and CDR2 is SVGIG in the germline V gene (reference sequence). The ends lost 5 bases at V and 2 bases at J; junction bases unmatched: 5. The CDR3 contains 13 residues. The CDR3 nucleotides are TGTGCCTGGGGAGGGGGCTTAAACACTGAAGCTTTCTTT. It translates to CAWGGGLNTEAFF.

This clone occurred once. This chain uses TRBV6-1 with TRBJ1-1; D ambiguous. Germline V CDR1 and CDR2: MNHNS, SASEGT. The CDR3 is 13 amino acids. Trimming pared 2 bases from V and 11 bases from J, leaving 15 bases between. This CDR3 reads CASSENYEAEAFF. In DNA, the CDR3 is TGTGCCAGCAGTGAAAATTATGAAGCCGAGGCTTTCTTT.

The rearrangement uses TRBV24-1 and TRBJ2-5; D may be TRBD1 (6 bases). The CDR3 runs 13 residues. With 4 bases removed from V and 9 bases from J, the gap between germline ends came to 14 bases. In germline, CDR1 is KGHDR, CDR2 SFDVKD. In nucleotides, the CDR3 is TGTGCCACCAGTGAGGGGGCGTCGAAGGCCCAGTACTTC. This encodes CATSEGASKAQYF.

This chain connects TRBV5-5 to TRBJ1-1; 7 bases match TRBD1. CDR3 length: 17 amino acids. The ends lost 0 bases at V and 0 bases at J; junction bases unmatched: 8. The V gene's germline CDR1 is SGHKS and CDR2 YYEKEE (reference sequence). This chain's CDR3 is CASSLAPGDSLNTEAFF. CDR3 bases: TGTGCCAGCAGCTTGGCTCCGGGGGACAGCTTGAACACTGAAGCTTTCTTT.

This sequence joins TRBV10-3 and TRBJ2-7; tentative D call: TRBD1 (5 bases). Trimming removed 4 bases at V and 2 bases at J, with 15 bases between. Germline V gene data show CDR1 as ENHRY and CDR2 as SYGVKD. This CDR3 region has 15 residues. The CDR3 region is CAISAQAPDTYEQYF. The CDR3 DNA reads TGTGCCATCAGTGCACAGGCTCCAGACACCTACGAGCAGTACTTC.